Below are 31 T cell receptor beta chains sequenced from a single sample in a study of blood T cell repertoires in COVID-19. Sequencing used immunoSEQ multiplex PCR; TCRdb keeps in-frame clones, though not all of them. This table holds roughly 190,000 clones, roughly nine tenths found once. The material sequenced was peripheral blood. Source of these receptors: an older woman with COVID-19, enrolled during active disease.

This chain uses TRBV19 with TRBJ2-7, with D perhaps matching TRBD2 (6 bases). The CDR3 covers 16 residues. Germline V gene sequence: CDR1 LNHDA, CDR2 SQIVND (reference sequence). The V end was cut by 5 bases, the J end by 2 bases, with 19 bases between. The CDR3 nucleotides are TGTGCCAGTAGTCTCCCTCGGGTCGGCGGGGCCTACGAGCAGTACTTC. Translation: CASSLPRVGGAYEQYF.

The chain recombines TRBV15 with TRBJ1-5; tentative D call: TRBD1 (5 bases). This CDR3 has 15 amino acids. The germline V gene has CDR1 LNHNV and CDR2 YYDKDF (reference sequence). Trimming pared 0 bases from V and 7 bases from J, leaving 13 bases between. The CDR3 bases are TGTGCCACCAGCAGAGAATCAGGGCACGGACAGCCCCAGCATTTT. It specifies CATSRESGHGQPQHF.

This chain connects TRBV7-2 to TRBJ1-3; D is ambiguous. V dropped 3 bases and J dropped 2 bases, with 14 bases sitting between them. This CDR3 region has 16 residues. CDR1 SGHTA and CDR2 FQGNSA come from the germline V gene. In nucleotides, the CDR3 is TGTGCCAGCAGCTTTTTGGGCACCCCAACTGGAAACACCATATATTTT. It codes for CASSFLGTPTGNTIYF.

The chain joins TRBV5-1 to TRBJ2-2, with 9 nucleotides matching TRBD1. The CDR3 has 16 residues. Per germline, CDR1 SGHRS and CDR2 YFSETQ. The V gene end was trimmed by 2 bases and the J gene end by 5 bases; junction bases not matched to a gene: 7. The CDR3 protein is CASSFLRDRATGELFF. The CDR3 nucleotides are TGCGCCAGCAGCTTCCTCCGGGACAGGGCTACCGGGGAGCTGTTTTTT.

This clone was counted only a few times. The CDR3 protein is CASSARVSSYNSPLHF. In DNA, the CDR3 is TGTGCCAGCAGCGCCAGGGTGAGCTCCTATAATTCACCCCTCCACTTT. This chain links TRBV9 with TRBJ1-6; D perhaps matches TRBD1 (5 bases). Looked up from germline, CDR1 is SGDLS and CDR2 is YYNGEE. V lost 3 bases and J lost 0, with 10 bases in between. This CDR3 is built from 16 residues.

The V gene is TRBV4-1, the J gene TRBJ1-4; no definite D call. This CDR3 has 13 residues. Trimming left V 0 bases short and J 8 bases short, with 7 bases between. Germline CDR1 reads MGHRA; CDR2 reads YSYEKL. The CDR3 region is CASSQDRREKLFF. The CDR3 bases are TGCGCCAGCAGCCAAGATCGGAGGGAAAAACTGTTTTTT.

This clone showed up just once. The chain couples TRBV19 to TRBJ1-1; 8 nucleotides agree with TRBD1. Germline V lookup: CDR1 LNHDA, CDR2 SQIVND (reference sequence). V dropped 3 bases and J dropped 5; count of bases not matched to a gene: 5. The CDR3 totals 14 residues. For the CDR3, the DNA is TGTGCCAGTAGTATCACCGGACAGGGTACTGAAGCTTTCTTT. Residues: CASSITGQGTEAFF.

The gene calls are TRBV6-2 or TRBV6-3 and TRBJ2-1; 8 bases match TRBD2. This CDR3 comprises 16 residues. Germline lookup yields CDR1 MNHEY and CDR2 SVGEGT. The junction had 12 bases not matched to a gene; V was cut back by 6 bases and J by 5 bases. The CDR3 loop reads CASSSSWLAGHNEQFF. The CDR3 DNA is TGTGCCAGCAGCTCAAGTTGGCTAGCGGGCCACAATGAGCAGTTCTTC.

The V call is TRBV7-9, the J call TRBJ2-7, with 7 positions matching TRBD2. The CDR3 length is 14 residues. The V gene end was trimmed by 7 bases and the J gene end by 6 bases; junction bases not matched to a gene: 12. Per germline, CDR1 SEHNR and CDR2 FQNEAQ (reference sequence). The CDR3 DNA reads TGTGCCAGCATCCCTGGCGGGAGTCCTCGCGAGCAGTACTTC. As protein: CASIPGGSPREQYF.

The V and J genes are TRBV18 and TRBJ2-6; 10 bases map to TRBD1. CDR3 length equals 18 residues. Trimming cost V 3 bases and J 0 bases; bases outside gene matches: 5. Germline loops: CDR1 KGHSH, CDR2 LQKENI. The DNA of the CDR3 is TGTGCCAGCTCACCGGACAGGGGGTTCCACTCTGGGGCCAACGTCCTGACTTTC. Translating gives CASSPDRGFHSGANVLTF.

This sequence joins TRBV9 and TRBJ2-7; TRBD2 matches 11 bases. This CDR3 has 16 residues. Germline values: CDR1 SGDLS, CDR2 YYNGEE. V gave up 0 bases and J gave up 2 bases; unmatched junction bases: 4. In DNA form, the CDR3 reads TGTGCCAGCAGCGTAGGTAGCGGGAGGGGGCCCTACGAGCAGTACTTC. It translates to CASSVGSGRGPYEQYF.

The chain has TRBV7-2 and TRBJ1-6; 8 bases are shared with TRBD1. The germline CDR1 and CDR2 sequences are SGHTA and FQGNSA. Germline trimming cut 6 bases from V and 14 bases from J; bases unmatched to any gene: 12. The CDR3 extends over 14 amino acids. CDR3 protein: CASSTTGVAEALHF. The CDR3 coding sequence is TGTGCCAGCAGTACGACAGGGGTCGCGGAGGCCCTCCACTTT. The full variable domain, rest sourced from reference TRBV7-2 and TRBJ1-6, is GAGVSQSPSNKVTEKGKDVELRCDPISGHTALYWYRQSLGQGLEFLIYFQGNSAPDKSGLPSDRFSAERTGGSVSTLTIQRTQQEDSAVYLCASSTTGVAEALHFGNGTRLTVT.

V usage is TRBV11-3 and J usage is TRBJ2-7; D is unclear. Trimming shortened V by 1 base and J by 2 bases, and 9 bases separated the two germline ends. Germline assignment: CDR1 SGHNT and CDR2 YENEEA. The CDR3 extends over 14 amino acids. The CDR3 spells CASSLGDGAYEQYF. The DNA of the CDR3 is TGTGCCAGCAGCTTAGGCGACGGAGCCTACGAGCAGTACTTC.

This chain connects TRBV7-8 to TRBJ1-5; a weak D match, TRBD1 (6 bases). The V and J ends lost 1 base and 4 bases respectively, with 11 bases between them. The germline V gene encodes CDR1 SGHVS and CDR2 FQNEAQ. The CDR3 spans 15 residues. CDR3 protein: CASSLVGQINQPQHF. CDR3 DNA sequence: TGTGCCAGCAGCTTAGTCGGACAGATTAATCAGCCCCAGCATTTT.

This clone was seen a single time. The V gene is TRBV4-1, the J gene TRBJ1-3; TRBD1 might be the D (6 bases). The CDR3 length is 15 residues. The germline V and J ends were trimmed by 4 bases and 0 bases, with 10 bases remaining between them. CDR1 is MGHRA, CDR2 YSYEKL, per germline. The CDR3: CASSPRDTSGNTIYF. Written as DNA, the CDR3 is TGCGCCAGCAGCCCCCGGGACACCTCTGGAAACACCATATATTTT.

The chain uses TRBV5-1 and TRBJ2-1; D perhaps matches TRBD2 (6 bases). Germline CDR1 SGHRS, CDR2 YFSETQ. V lost 4 bases to trimming and J lost 9 bases, with 11 bases between them. The CDR3 length is 12 residues. The CDR3 DNA reads as TGCGCCAGCAGCCCAAGGGGAGGTGAGCAGTTCTTC. Its protein is CASSPRGGEQFF.

The chain is built from TRBV7-9 and TRBJ1-6; a possible D gene is TRBD1 (6 bases). The CDR3 is made up of 17 amino acids. CDR1 SEHNR and CDR2 FQNEAQ come from the germline V gene (reference sequence). V lost 5 bases and J 7 bases, leaving 21 bases between the germline ends. CDR3: CASSPFRGAGANSPLHF. The CDR3 DNA follows: TGTGCCAGCAGCCCCTTCCGAGGGGCAGGGGCCAATTCACCCCTCCACTTT.

The rearrangement links TRBV2 to TRBJ2-5; TRBD1 matches at 7 bases. This CDR3 has 14 residues. Germline CDR1 reads SNHLY; CDR2 reads FYNNEI. V shed 6 bases and J 5 bases; nucleotides not matched to a gene: 9. This CDR3 reads CASRLTGNAETQYF. The CDR3 DNA follows: TGTGCCAGCAGACTGACAGGGAACGCGGAGACCCAGTACTTC.

V and J are TRBV12-3 or TRBV12-4 and TRBJ1-1, with D perhaps matching TRBD1 (5 bases). V lost 3 bases and J lost 2, with 7 bases in between. The CDR3 has 13 residues. The CDR3, as DNA: TGTGCCAGCAGTTTTGGACATAACACTGAAGCTTTCTTT. It is translated as CASSFGHNTEAFF.

The chain links TRBV27 to TRBJ1-2, with D maybe TRBD1 (5 bases). Germline CDR1 is MNHEY and CDR2 is SMNVEV (reference sequence). The CDR3 covers 13 residues. V lost 3 bases and J 4 bases, leaving 9 bases between the germline ends. CDR3 nucleotide sequence: TGTGCCAGCAGTTTCGACAGTCTCTATGGCTACACCTTC. Translating gives CASSFDSLYGYTF.

This rearrangement joins TRBV7-2 to TRBJ1-6; D not certain. The V and J ends lost 0 bases and 10 bases respectively, with 4 bases between them. From germline, CDR1 is SGHTA and CDR2 FQGNSA. The CDR3 length is 12 residues. In nucleotides, the CDR3 is TGTGCCAGCAGCTTAGCACGGTCACCCCTCCACTTT. It translates to CASSLARSPLHF.

The genes are TRBV27 and TRBJ2-7, with D perhaps matching TRBD2 (6 bases). In germline, CDR1 is MNHEY, CDR2 SMNVEV (reference sequence). The CDR3 has 15 residues. The V end was cut by 6 bases, the J end by 3 bases, with 18 bases between. CDR3 bases: TGTGCCAGCAGACTCCGGGACTTGCCGAACTACGAGCAGTACTTC. Protein: CASRLRDLPNYEQYF.

V is TRBV15 and J is TRBJ2-1, with 12 bases lining up with TRBD1. The V gene's germline CDR1 is LNHNV and CDR2 YYDKDF (reference sequence). CDR3 size: 18 residues. The trim removed 5 bases at V and 5 bases at J, leaving 13 bases unmatched. CDR3 DNA: TGTGCCACCAGCCGGGGGACAGGGGGCAGATTGGGTAACAATGAGCAGTTCTTC. It encodes CATSRGTGGRLGNNEQFF.

This clone appeared a single time. V gene TRBV7-2 combines with J gene TRBJ2-3; 10 bases line up with TRBD2. The CDR3 is 15 residues long. Trimming at V came to 7 bases and at J to 2 bases, leaving 6 bases not matched to a gene. CDR1 and CDR2 from the germline V gene are SGHTA and FQGNSA. The CDR3 region has the DNA TGTGCCAGCAATAGGCTAGCGGGGGACACAGATACGCAGTATTTT. Translated, it gives CASNRLAGDTDTQYF.

This chain connects TRBV2 to TRBJ1-1; possibly TRBD1 for D (5 bases). The CDR3 has 14 amino acids. V gave up 3 bases and J gave up 1 base, with 9 bases separating them. Germline V gene sequence: CDR1 SNHLY, CDR2 FYNNEI. CDR3: CASSDRRENTEAFF. DNA of the CDR3: TGTGCCAGCAGTGATCGCAGGGAGAACACTGAAGCTTTCTTT.

The chain combines TRBV25-1 with TRBJ1-2, with no clear D. CDR3 length: 13 residues. Trimming removed 4 bases at V and 5 bases at J, with 11 bases between. Germline V gene sequence: CDR1 MGHDK, CDR2 SYGVNS. DNA for the CDR3: TGTGCCAGCAGTGCTGGGAGTCTATATGGCTACACCTTC. Amino acids: CASSAGSLYGYTF.

The chain uses TRBV12-3 or TRBV12-4 and TRBJ1-2; TRBD1 might be the D (5 bases). V was cut by 3 bases and J by 7 bases, with 12 bases left in between. The CDR3 loop spans 13 amino acids. The DNA for the CDR3 is TGTGCCAGCAGTTTCGCCCAGGGTTTTGGCTACACCTTC. Its translation is CASSFAQGFGYTF.

The genes are TRBV30 and TRBJ1-1; 11 bases fit TRBD1. The CDR3 has 14 amino acids. Germline-derived CDR1 and CDR2 are GTSNPN and SVGIG (reference sequence). Trimming removed 3 bases from V and 5 bases from J; junction bases left unmatched: 5. CDR3 coding DNA: TGTGCCTGGAGGGGACAGGGGGTATATACTGAAGCTTTCTTT. Protein: CAWRGQGVYTEAFF.

The chain employs TRBV30 and TRBJ1-3; D gene unclear. CDR3 length: 13 amino acids. Per the germline V gene, CDR1 is GTSNPN and CDR2 is SVGIG (reference sequence). V lost 0 bases and J lost 2, with 5 bases in between. CDR3 in amino acids: CAWSVLAGNTIYF. The CDR3 DNA follows: TGTGCCTGGAGTGTATTAGCTGGAAACACCATATATTTT.

The chain carries TRBV3-1 (or the pseudogene TRBV3-2) and TRBJ2-1, with TRBD2 matching 7 bases. Trimming at V came to 1 base and at J to 0 bases, leaving 15 bases not matched to a gene. The germline gives CDR1 LGHDT, CDR2 YNNKEL (reference sequence). CDR3 length: 20 residues. CDR3 coding DNA: TGTGCCAGCAGCCAAGTTCCGCTCAGTAGCGGGTCCATCTCCTACAATGAGCAGTTCTTC. Amino acids: CASSQVPLSSGSISYNEQFF.

The CDR3 DNA reads TGTGCCAGCAGTTACTACGGGAGTGCAGATACGCAGTATTTT. Its translation: CASSYYGSADTQYF. The chain joins TRBV6-2 or TRBV6-3 to TRBJ2-3, with a weak D call TRBD2 (6 bases). The germline CDR1 and CDR2 sequences are MNHEY and SVGEGT. Trimming removed 1 base from V and 4 bases from J, with 9 bases in between. CDR3 length: 14 amino acids.